This record concerns one T cell receptor beta chain sequence. Using immunoSEQ multiplex PCR, the repertoire was profiled, and TCRdb retains in-frame clones only, with some absent. The data contain roughly 2.1 million clones, about 93% of them singletons. Naive CD8 isolation took CD45RO-negative cells positively selected for CCR7 and excluded terminally differentiated effector memory CD45RA+ cells. Germline CDR1 and CDR2: MNHEY and SMNVEV (reference sequence). Trimming stripped 8 bases from V and 6 bases from J, with 17 bases between. CDR3 length equals 13 residues. This record comes from a study of shared clonotypes between healthy human individuals.

This rearrangement joins TRBV27 to TRBJ2-7, with D uncertain. Sample: naive CD8+ T cells from PBMCs. This receptor was obtained from a man between 18 and 35 years old in good health. Some clones in this sample may be carry-over from other donors' samples. The CDR3 sequence is CASGTDLLGEQYF. The CDR3 DNA follows: TGTGCCAGCGGTACGGATCTCCTGGGCGAGCAGTACTTC.